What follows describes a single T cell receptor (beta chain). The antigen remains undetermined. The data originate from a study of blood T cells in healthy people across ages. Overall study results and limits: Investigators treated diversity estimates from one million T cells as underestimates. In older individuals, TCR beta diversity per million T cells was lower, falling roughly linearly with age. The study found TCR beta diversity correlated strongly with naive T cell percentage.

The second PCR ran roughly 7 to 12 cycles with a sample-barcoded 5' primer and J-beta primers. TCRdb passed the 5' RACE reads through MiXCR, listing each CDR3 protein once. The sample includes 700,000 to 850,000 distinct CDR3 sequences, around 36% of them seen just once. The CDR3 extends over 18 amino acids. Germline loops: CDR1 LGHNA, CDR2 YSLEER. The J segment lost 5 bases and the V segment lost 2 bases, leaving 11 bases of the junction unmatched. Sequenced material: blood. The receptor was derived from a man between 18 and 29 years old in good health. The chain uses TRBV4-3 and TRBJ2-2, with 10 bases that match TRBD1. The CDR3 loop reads CASSQPLPGQGVTGELFF. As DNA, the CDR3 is TGCGCCAGCAGCCAACCCCTCCCAGGACAGGGGGTTACCGGGGAGCTGTTTTTT.